This TCR beta chain was observed in a study of blood T cell repertoires in COVID-19. About the research overall: Samples representing acute and convalescent COVID-19 were sourced from the United States, Italy and Spain.

In the study's own analysis: Reference gene primers were amplified, and this amplification served to estimate nucleated cell counts. Assay: immunoSEQ multiplex PCR; the TCRdb copy retains only in-frame clones and omits some. V, J and clone size are those of that table, while D and trimming were read from the DNA. The sample has around 160,000 clones; approximately 88% are singletons. This study enrolled people aged about 18 to 95 from about two dozen US geographic areas. Cohorts were assigned according to the clinical history that participants reported. This TCR was recovered from a woman in her 30s with acute COVID-19. Sequenced sample: PBMCs or T cells enriched from blood (not recorded which).

The CDR3 DNA is TGTGCCACCAGTGATGGGAGGACAGGGCGAGAAGGGGCCAACGTCCTGACTTTC. Translating gives CATSDGRTGREGANVLTF. The gene calls are TRBV24-1 and TRBJ2-6; TRBD1 aligns across 8 bases. Losses at the gene ends were 3 bases for V and 4 bases for J; bases not matched to a gene: 10. The CDR3 runs 18 residues. CDR1 and CDR2 from the germline V gene are KGHDR and SFDVKD.